Listed below are T cell receptor beta chains from one sample, sequenced in a study of CD8+ T cells in alopecia areata. The repertoire was sequenced with immunoSEQ multiplex PCR; TCRdb's copy has only in-frame clones and lacks some. The sample lists 110,000 or so clones; roughly 50% were seen once. The specimen was CD4+ T cells sorted from blood, collected at week 24, from a patient treated with tofacitinib. The receptors shown here come from a human donor with alopecia areata. Both conserved end residues are part of each CDR3. D genes are given only for firm matches. Clone size, where shown, is once, few, many, or a class for clones that have expanded.

CDR3 protein	CDR3 DNA	J gene	V gene	clone size	D gene
CASSSEGTIYF	TGTGCCAGCAGCTCGGAGGGCACCATATATTTT	TRBJ1-3	TRBV5-8	few	.
CASSLRQGDWRYGYTF	TGCGCCAGCAGCCTCCGACAGGGGGATTGGCGCTATGGCTACACCTTC	TRBJ1-2	TRBV4-1	.	TRBD1
CASTPRDKTNEKLFF	TGTGCCTCAACCCCCAGGGACAAAACTAATGAAAAACTGTTTTTT	TRBJ1-4	TRBV30	.	.
CSASTGEGTEAFF	TGCAGCGCTTCGACAGGGGAGGGTACTGAAGCTTTCTTT	TRBJ1-1	TRBV29-1	.	TRBD1
CAIAWVHYEQYF	TGTGCCATCGCCTGGGTCCACTACGAGCAGTACTTC	TRBJ2-7	TRBV10-3	.	.
CASSLWAGPAGYGYTF	TGTGCCAGCAGCTTATGGGCAGGGCCGGCTGGGTATGGCTACACCTTC	TRBJ1-2	TRBV7-9	.	.
CASSQDTGDSPLHF	TGCGCCAGCAGCCAAGATACAGGGGATTCACCCCTCCACTTT	TRBJ1-6	TRBV4-3	few	TRBD1
CAISDPGQTTDTQYF	TGTGCCATCAGTGATCCGGGACAGACCACAGATACGCAGTATTTT	TRBJ2-3	TRBV10-3	few	TRBD1
CSVEDGYTEAFF	TGCAGCGTTGAGGACGGATACACTGAAGCTTTCTTT	TRBJ1-1	TRBV29-1	.	.
CASSFRGTKAQYF	TGTGCCAGCAGCTTCAGAGGGACCAAGGCGCAGTATTTT	TRBJ2-3	TRBV13	once	.
CASSALDRVIGQPQHF	TGTGCCAGCAGTGCACTTGACAGGGTCATCGGGCAGCCCCAGCATTTT	TRBJ1-5	TRBV2	.	TRBD1
CAWSPGVGYTF	TGTGCCTGGAGCCCGGGCGTTGGCTACACCTTC	TRBJ1-2	TRBV30	.	.
CASSQDAHRTGGQYEQYF	TGCGCCAGCAGCCAAGACGCTCACCGGACAGGGGGCCAATACGAGCAGTACTTC	TRBJ2-7	TRBV4-1	many	TRBD1
CASSIKAQPQHF	TGTGCCAGTAGTATAAAGGCTCAGCCCCAGCATTTT	TRBJ1-5	TRBV19	.	.
CASSIRDGHNSPLHF	TGTGCCAGCAGCATCCGGGACGGTCATAATTCACCCCTCCACTTT	TRBJ1-6	TRBV5-4	once	.
CASSARQGQSTDTQYF	TGTGCCAGTAGTGCCCGACAGGGCCAAAGCACAGATACGCAGTATTTT	TRBJ2-3	TRBV19	few	TRBD1
CASSAYGGLRTGELFF	TGTGCCAGCAGCGCTTATGGGGGACTTAGAACCGGGGAGCTGTTTTTT	TRBJ2-2	TRBV9	.	.
CAWSISDEQYF	TGTGCCTGGAGTATCTCGGACGAGCAGTACTTC	TRBJ2-7	TRBV30	.	.
CAWSRQPNEQFF	TGTGCCTGGAGTAGGCAACCGAATGAGCAGTTCTTC	TRBJ2-1	TRBV30	.	.
CASSLSGTSGGARGETQYF	TGCGCCAGCAGCCTCTCCGGGACTAGCGGGGGGGCCCGGGGCGAGACCCAGTACTTC	TRBJ2-5	TRBV4-1	once	TRBD2
CASNSGGPYNEQFF	TGTGCCAGTAACAGCGGGGGCCCTTACAATGAGCAGTTCTTC	TRBJ2-1	TRBV19	.	TRBD2
CASSLGSNQPQHF	TGTGCCAGCAGCTTAGGTAGCAATCAGCCCCAGCATTTT	TRBJ1-5	TRBV11-2	.	.
CASSFQDRVNTGELFF	TGTGCCAGCAGCTTCCAAGACAGGGTTAATACCGGGGAGCTGTTTTTT	TRBJ2-2	TRBV11-3	.	TRBD1
CASSPLGGGQSPLHF	TGTGCCAGCAGTCCGCTGGGGGGTGGACAGTCACCCCTCCACTTT	TRBJ1-6	TRBV27	few	.
CASSSDRGRHGYTF	TGTGCCAGCAGCTCGGACAGGGGGAGACATGGCTACACCTTC	TRBJ1-2	TRBV7-9	few	TRBD1
CASSRGADNEQFF	TGCGCCAGCAGCCGGGGGGCAGACAATGAGCAGTTCTTC	TRBJ2-1	TRBV5-1	.	.
CATSRDPGNSNQPQHF	TGTGCCACCAGCAGAGATCCGGGGAATAGCAATCAGCCCCAGCATTTT	TRBJ1-5	TRBV15	.	.